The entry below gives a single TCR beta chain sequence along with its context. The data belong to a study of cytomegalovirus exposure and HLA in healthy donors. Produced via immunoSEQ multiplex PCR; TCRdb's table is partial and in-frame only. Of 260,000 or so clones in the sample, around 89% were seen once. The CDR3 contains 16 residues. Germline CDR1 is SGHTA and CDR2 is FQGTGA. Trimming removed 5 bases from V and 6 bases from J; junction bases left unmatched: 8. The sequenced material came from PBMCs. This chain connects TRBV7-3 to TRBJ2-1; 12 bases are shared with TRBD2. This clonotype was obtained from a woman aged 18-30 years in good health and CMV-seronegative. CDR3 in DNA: TGTGCCAGCAGCCCAATACTAGCGGGAGGAATCAATGAGCAGTTCTTC. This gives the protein CASSPILAGGINEQFF.